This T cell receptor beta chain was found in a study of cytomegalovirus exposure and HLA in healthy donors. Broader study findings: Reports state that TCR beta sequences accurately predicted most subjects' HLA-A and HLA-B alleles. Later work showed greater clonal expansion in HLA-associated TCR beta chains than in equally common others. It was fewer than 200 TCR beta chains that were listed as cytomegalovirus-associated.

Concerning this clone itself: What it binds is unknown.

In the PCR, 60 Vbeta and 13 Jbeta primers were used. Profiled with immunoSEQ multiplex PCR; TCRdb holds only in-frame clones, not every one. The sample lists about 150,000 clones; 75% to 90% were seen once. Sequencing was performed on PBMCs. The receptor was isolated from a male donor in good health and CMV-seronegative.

The CDR3 DNA reads as TGCGCCAGCAGCCATACTAGCGGCCGGAGTGAGCAGTTCTTC. It encodes CASSHTSGRSEQFF. This sequence joins TRBV4-1 and TRBJ2-1; 8 bases agree with TRBD2. The CDR3 consists of 14 residues. Germline loops: CDR1 MGHRA, CDR2 YSYEKL. Unmatched junction bases numbered 7, after V lost 3 bases and J lost 9 bases.